This TCR beta chain was observed in a study of CD8 T cells in Susac syndrome. The RNA, about 0.45 to 1 ug, was put through reverse transcription using random hexamers. Multiplex PCR with immunoSEQ amplified the TCR beta CDR3 across 54 Vbeta and 13 Jbeta. TCRdb re-called the immunoSEQ multiplex PCR reads with MiXCR, one entry per CDR3 protein. The sample lists about 22,000 distinct CDR3 sequences; 85% to 95% were seen once. The CDR3 runs 14 residues. Germline loops: CDR1 SQVTM, CDR2 ANQGSEA. V trimming: 6 bases; J trimming: 2 bases; junction bases outside the gene matches: 6. Material for sequencing was CD8+ T cells from PBMCs. The sequence was obtained from a human donor in good health. This sequence joins TRBV29-1 and TRBJ2-4, with 8 nucleotides matching TRBD1. The CDR3 DNA is TGCAGCGTAGCAAGACAGGGGCCCAAAAACATTCAGTACTTC. This gives the protein CSVARQGPKNIQYF.